The 14 T cell receptor beta chains listed next were all sequenced from one sample in a study of regulatory T cells in long-lasting Graves disease. Time point indicated: newly diagnosed GD, antithyroid drugs for less than 3 months. Following extraction of RNA from PBMCs, that RNA was used to make the TCR library. Combining iRepertoire HTBI primers with Arm-PCR of CDR3 regions, the authors built TCR beta libraries. In TCRdb, the multiplex PCR reads were re-called with MiXCR into one record per CDR3 protein. The sample carries around 400,000 distinct CDR3 sequences, approximately 12% recorded once. This sample also belongs to another study, concerning T cells in Graves' hyperthyroidism and ophthalmopathy.

The material was peripheral blood mononuclear cells (PBMCs), obtained at new diagnosis, from a patient treated with antithyroid drugs. The receptors derive from a woman aged 18-29 years with Graves disease.

In this sample, this clonotype turned up many times. The chain uses TRBV12-3 or TRBV12-4 and TRBJ1-6; 8 bases are shared with TRBD1. Unmatched junction bases numbered 5, after V lost 6 bases and J lost 7 bases. This CDR3 spans 14 amino acids. The CDR3 region is CASSRGQENSPLHF. CDR3 bases: TGTGCCAGCAGCCGGGGACAGGAGAATTCACCCCTCCACTTT.

In its sample, this clonotype was seen many times. The chain recombines TRBV2 with TRBJ1-5; D unclear. Germline CDR1 SNHLY, CDR2 FYNNEI. The CDR3 consists of 16 residues. With 1 base removed from V and 0 bases from J, the gap between germline ends came to 10 bases. Here the CDR3 reads CASSEGNNYSNQPQHF. In DNA form, the CDR3 reads TGTGCCAGCAGTGAAGGAAATAACTATAGCAATCAGCCCCAGCATTTT.

This chain links TRBV6-2 or TRBV6-3 with TRBJ1-5, with 8 nucleotides matching TRBD1. The germline V gene encodes CDR1 MNHEY and CDR2 SVGEGT. The CDR3 is 17 residues long. V shed 2 bases, J shed 4 bases, and the junction held 10 bases outside the gene matches. As DNA, the CDR3 is TGTGCCAGCAGTTACCTCCCCTTACAGGGGGGGAATCAGCCCCAGCATTTT. Translation gives CASSYLPLQGGNQPQHF.

This clonotype was seen more than once but under ten times. It is likely a read error: a sequence one base away is far more abundant. The rearrangement links TRBV12-3 or TRBV12-4 to TRBJ2-1; no clear D gene. CDR3 length: 13 residues. Trimming left V 5 bases short and J 8 bases short, with 13 bases between. For the CDR3, the DNA is TGTGCCAGCAGTCCTCACCAGCAGGATGAGCAGTTCTTC. Translating it yields CASSPHQQDEQFF.

This clonotype was counted many times. This sequence joins TRBV3-1 and TRBJ2-1; D call uncertain. The CDR3 runs 12 residues. Germline V gene data show CDR1 as LGHDT and CDR2 as YNNKEL (reference sequence). The V gene lost 3 bases and the J gene lost 9 bases, with 9 bases spanning the gap. CDR3 DNA: TGTGCCAGCAGCCATGCCCGGCGTGAGCAGTTCTTC. Protein product: CASSHARREQFF.

V is TRBV20-1 and J is TRBJ1-5; D gene unclear. V shed 0 bases and J shed 2 bases, with 20 bases lying between them. The V gene's germline CDR1 is DFQATT and CDR2 SNEGSKA (reference sequence). The CDR3 consists of 18 residues. CDR3 region: CSARDRARINWGNQPQHF. Here the CDR3 DNA reads TGCAGTGCTAGAGACCGGGCCAGAATTAATTGGGGCAATCAGCCCCAGCATTTT.

This clonotype has a count of ten or more. This sequence joins TRBV7-8 and TRBJ1-1; D is perhaps TRBD1 (5 bases). Germline V lookup: CDR1 SGHVS, CDR2 FQNEAQ. V lost 2 bases, J lost 4 bases, and 20 bases lay in between. The CDR3 totals 17 residues. DNA of the CDR3: TGTGCCAGCAGCTTACCATGGAGCGGGGCGCCTATCACTGAAGCTTTCTTT. Its translation: CASSLPWSGAPITEAFF.

The chain is built from TRBV27 and TRBJ2-7, with 8 positions matching TRBD2. J gave up 1 base and V 6 bases, and 5 bases lay outside the gene matches. Per the germline V gene, CDR1 is MNHEY and CDR2 is SMNVEV (reference sequence). This CDR3 is built from 14 residues. CDR3 DNA sequence: TGTGCCAGCAGACGACGGGGGGGATCCTACGAGCAGTACTTC. Its protein is CASRRRGGSYEQYF.

This clonotype has ten or more counts. V is TRBV6-1 and J is TRBJ2-7, with 8 bases matching TRBD1. The CDR3 is 13 amino acids. Unmatched junction bases numbered 6, after V lost 9 bases and J lost 2 bases. Germline values: CDR1 MNHNS, CDR2 SASEGT. CDR3 residues: CASGDRGTYEQYF. CDR3 nucleotides: TGTGCCAGTGGAGACAGGGGAACCTACGAGCAGTACTTC.

In this sample, this clonotype turned up many times. The chain links TRBV28 to TRBJ2-2; D is possibly TRBD2 (5 bases). Between the trimmed V and J ends, which lost 2 bases and 0 bases, there was a span of 10 bases. CDR1 MDHEN and CDR2 SYDVKM come from the germline V gene. This CDR3 spans 16 amino acids. This CDR3 reads CASSLIGLTNTGELFF. The CDR3 DNA reads TGTGCCAGCAGTTTAATAGGACTCACGAACACCGGGGAGCTGTTTTTT.

This clonotype was observed at least ten times. The chain is built from TRBV10-3 and TRBJ2-5, with TRBD1 matching 7 bases. The CDR3 has 14 amino acids. The V gene end was trimmed by 3 bases and the J gene end by 1 base; junction bases not matched to a gene: 2. Germline V lookup: CDR1 ENHRY, CDR2 SYGVKD. In nucleotides, the CDR3 is TGTGCCATCAGTGACCGACAGGGCCAAGAGACCCAGTACTTC. As protein: CAISDRQGQETQYF.

This clonotype showed up just a few times. CDR3 in amino acids: CASSLERFGGDTQYF. The CDR3 DNA reads as TGTGCCAGCAGCTTGGAACGTTTCGGGGGAGATACGCAGTATTTT. This chain joins TRBV7-6 and TRBJ2-3, with D maybe TRBD2 (6 bases). The V gene lost 3 bases and the J gene lost 5 bases, with 15 bases spanning the gap. This CDR3 has 15 amino acids. Germline-derived CDR1 and CDR2 are SGHVS and FNYEAQ.

This clonotype occurred many times. The chain combines TRBV19 with TRBJ1-1; 9 bases align to TRBD1. The CDR3 is made up of 14 amino acids. Germline-derived CDR1 and CDR2 are LNHDA and SQIVND (reference sequence). V shed 7 bases, J shed 6 bases, and the junction held 9 bases outside the gene matches. The CDR3 nucleotides are TGTGCCAGTACAACGAGGGACAGGGCCTCTGAAGCTTTCTTT. Its protein product is CASTTRDRASEAFF.

In its sample, this clonotype was seen many times. This sequence joins TRBV6-2 or TRBV6-3 and TRBJ2-1; D uncertain. V was clipped by 5 bases and J by 4 bases, with 15 bases between them. Looked up from germline, CDR1 is MNHEY and CDR2 is SVGEGT. CDR3 length equals 15 residues. CDR3 in amino acids: CASSVDIKQYNEQFF. The CDR3 DNA reads as TGTGCCAGCAGTGTCGATATCAAACAATACAATGAGCAGTTCTTC.